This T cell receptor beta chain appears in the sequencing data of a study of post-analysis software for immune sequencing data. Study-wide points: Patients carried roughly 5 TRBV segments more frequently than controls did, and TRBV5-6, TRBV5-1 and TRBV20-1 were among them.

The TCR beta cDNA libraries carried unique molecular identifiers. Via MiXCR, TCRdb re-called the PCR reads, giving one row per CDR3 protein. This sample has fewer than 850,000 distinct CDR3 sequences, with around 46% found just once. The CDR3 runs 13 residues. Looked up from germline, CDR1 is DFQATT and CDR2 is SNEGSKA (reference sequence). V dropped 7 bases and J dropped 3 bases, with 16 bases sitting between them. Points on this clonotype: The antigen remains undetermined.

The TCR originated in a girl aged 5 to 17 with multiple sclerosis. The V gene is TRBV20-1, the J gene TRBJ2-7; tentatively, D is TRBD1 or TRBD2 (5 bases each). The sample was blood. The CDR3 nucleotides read TGCAGTGTCCTGGATTGGGGGAGCTACGAGCAGTACTTC. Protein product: CSVLDWGSYEQYF.